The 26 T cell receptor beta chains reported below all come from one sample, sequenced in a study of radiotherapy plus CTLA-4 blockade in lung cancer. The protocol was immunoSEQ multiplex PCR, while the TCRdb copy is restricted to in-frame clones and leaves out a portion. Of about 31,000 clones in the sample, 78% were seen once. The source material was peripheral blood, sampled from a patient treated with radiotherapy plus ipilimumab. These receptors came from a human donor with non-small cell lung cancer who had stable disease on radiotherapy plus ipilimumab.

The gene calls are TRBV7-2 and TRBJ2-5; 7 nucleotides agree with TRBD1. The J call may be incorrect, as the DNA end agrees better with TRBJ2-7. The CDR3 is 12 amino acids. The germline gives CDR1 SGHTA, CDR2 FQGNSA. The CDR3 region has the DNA TGTGCCAGCAGCGCCCAGGGGGACGAGCAGTACTTC. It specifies CASSAQGDEQYF.

In DNA form, the CDR3 reads TGTGCCAGCAGCTTAGGGGCGTCCTACGAGCAGTACTTC. Amino acid sequence: CASSLGASYEQYF. The J gene is TRBJ2-7, the V gene TRBV7-7; D gene unclear. V lost 1 base and J lost 1, with 5 bases in between. The CDR3 runs to 13 residues. In germline, CDR1 is SSHAT, CDR2 FNYEAQ (reference sequence).

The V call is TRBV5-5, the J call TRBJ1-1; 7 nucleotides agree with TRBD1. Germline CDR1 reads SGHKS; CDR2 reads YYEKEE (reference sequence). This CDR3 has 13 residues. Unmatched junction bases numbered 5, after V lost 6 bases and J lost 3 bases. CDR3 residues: CASTSQGDTEAFF. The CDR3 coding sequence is TGTGCCAGCACCTCCCAGGGGGACACTGAAGCTTTCTTT.

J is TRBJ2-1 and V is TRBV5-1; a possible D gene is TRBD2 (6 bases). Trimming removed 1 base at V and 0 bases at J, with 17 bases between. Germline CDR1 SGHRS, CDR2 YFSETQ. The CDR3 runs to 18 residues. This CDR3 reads CASSLTVGGFASYNEQFF. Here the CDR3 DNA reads TGCGCCAGCAGCTTGACGGTCGGGGGATTCGCCTCCTACAATGAGCAGTTCTTC.

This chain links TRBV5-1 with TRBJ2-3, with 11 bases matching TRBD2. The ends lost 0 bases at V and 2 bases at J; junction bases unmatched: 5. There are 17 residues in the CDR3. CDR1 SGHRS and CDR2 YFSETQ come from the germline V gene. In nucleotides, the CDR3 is TGCGCCAGCAGCTTGGGGCTAGCGGGGGGAAACACAGATACGCAGTATTTT. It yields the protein CASSLGLAGGNTDTQYF.

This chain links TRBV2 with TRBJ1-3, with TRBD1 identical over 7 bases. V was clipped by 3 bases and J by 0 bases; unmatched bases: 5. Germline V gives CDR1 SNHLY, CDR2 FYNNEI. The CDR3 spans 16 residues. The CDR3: CASSEDRIGSGNTIYF. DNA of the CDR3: TGTGCCAGCAGTGAGGACAGGATAGGCTCTGGAAACACCATATATTTT.

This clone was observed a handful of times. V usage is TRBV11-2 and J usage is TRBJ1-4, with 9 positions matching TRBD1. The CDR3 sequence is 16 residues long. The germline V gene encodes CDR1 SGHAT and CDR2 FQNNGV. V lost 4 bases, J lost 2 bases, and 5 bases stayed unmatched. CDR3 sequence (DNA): TGTGCCAGCAGCTCCGGGACAGGGCCCACTAATGAAAAACTGTTTTTT. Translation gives CASSSGTGPTNEKLFF.

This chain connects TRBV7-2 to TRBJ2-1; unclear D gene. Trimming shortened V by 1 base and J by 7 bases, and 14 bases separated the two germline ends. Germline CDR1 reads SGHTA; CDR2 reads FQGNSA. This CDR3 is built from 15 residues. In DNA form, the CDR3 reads TGTGCCAGCAGCTTAGTAGGGTCTATTCGTAATGAGCAGTTCTTC. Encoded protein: CASSLVGSIRNEQFF.

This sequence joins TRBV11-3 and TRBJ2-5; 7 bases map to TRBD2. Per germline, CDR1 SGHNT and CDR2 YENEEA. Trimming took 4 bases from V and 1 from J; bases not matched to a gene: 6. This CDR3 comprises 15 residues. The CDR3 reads CASSSIAGPQETQYF. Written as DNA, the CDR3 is TGTGCCAGCAGCTCAATAGCGGGTCCCCAAGAGACCCAGTACTTC.

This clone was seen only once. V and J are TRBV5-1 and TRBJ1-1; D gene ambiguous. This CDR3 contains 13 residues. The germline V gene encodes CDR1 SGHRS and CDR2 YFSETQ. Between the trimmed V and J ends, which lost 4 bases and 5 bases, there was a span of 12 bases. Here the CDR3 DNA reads TGCGCCAGCAGCGACGCTGTGGTAACTGAAGCTTTCTTT. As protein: CASSDAVVTEAFF.

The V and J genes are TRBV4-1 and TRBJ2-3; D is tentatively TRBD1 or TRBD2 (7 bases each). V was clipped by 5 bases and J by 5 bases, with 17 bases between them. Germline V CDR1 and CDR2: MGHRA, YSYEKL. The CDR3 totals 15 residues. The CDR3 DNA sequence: TGCGCCAGCAGCGCGAGGGCAGGGGGGGGAGATACGCAGTATTTT. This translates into CASSARAGGGDTQYF.

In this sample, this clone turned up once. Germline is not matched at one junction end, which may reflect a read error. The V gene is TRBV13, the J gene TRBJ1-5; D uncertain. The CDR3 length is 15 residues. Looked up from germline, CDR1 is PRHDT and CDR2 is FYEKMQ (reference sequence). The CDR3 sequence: CASSLGPAWGQPQHF. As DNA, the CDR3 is TGTGCCAGCAGCCTAGGACCTGCCTGGGGTCAGCCCCAGCATTTT. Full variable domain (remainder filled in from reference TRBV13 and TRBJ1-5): AAGVIQSPRHLIKEKRETATLKCYPIPRHDTVYWYQQGPGQDPQFLISFYEKMQSDKGSIPDRFSAQQFSDYHSELNMSSLELGDSALYFCASSLGPAWGQPQHFGDGTRLSIL.

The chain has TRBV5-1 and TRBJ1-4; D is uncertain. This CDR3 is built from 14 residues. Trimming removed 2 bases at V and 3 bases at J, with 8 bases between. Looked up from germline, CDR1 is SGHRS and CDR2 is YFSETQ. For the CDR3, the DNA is TGCGCCAGCAGCTTAGGACGGTCTAATGAAAAACTGTTTTTT. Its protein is CASSLGRSNEKLFF.

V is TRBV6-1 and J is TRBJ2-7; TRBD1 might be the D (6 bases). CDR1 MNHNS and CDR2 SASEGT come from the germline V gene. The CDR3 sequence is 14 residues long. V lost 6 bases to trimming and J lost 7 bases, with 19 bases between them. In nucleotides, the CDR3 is TGTGCCAGCAGAAGGGACATCAGGAGTTCGGAGCAGTACGTC. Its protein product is CASRRDIRSSEQYV.

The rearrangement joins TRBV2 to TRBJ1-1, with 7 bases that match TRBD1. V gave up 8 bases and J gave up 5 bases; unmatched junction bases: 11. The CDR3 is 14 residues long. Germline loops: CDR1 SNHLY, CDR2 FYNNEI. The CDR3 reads CASGQQGWRTEAFF. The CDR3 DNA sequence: TGTGCCAGCGGGCAACAGGGGTGGAGGACTGAAGCTTTCTTT.

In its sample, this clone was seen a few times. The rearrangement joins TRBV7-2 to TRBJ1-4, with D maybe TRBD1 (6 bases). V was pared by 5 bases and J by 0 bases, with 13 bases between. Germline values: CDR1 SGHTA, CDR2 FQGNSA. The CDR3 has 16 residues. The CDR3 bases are TGTGCCAGCAGCCCAGGGACACGCCCAACTAATGAAAAACTGTTTTTT. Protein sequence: CASSPGTRPTNEKLFF.

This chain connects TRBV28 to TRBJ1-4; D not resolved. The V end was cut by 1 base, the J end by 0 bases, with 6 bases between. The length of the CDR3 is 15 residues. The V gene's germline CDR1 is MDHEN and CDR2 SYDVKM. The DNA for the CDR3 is TGTGCCAGCAGTTTATTTTGGCCAACTAATGAAAAACTGTTTTTT. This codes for CASSLFWPTNEKLFF.

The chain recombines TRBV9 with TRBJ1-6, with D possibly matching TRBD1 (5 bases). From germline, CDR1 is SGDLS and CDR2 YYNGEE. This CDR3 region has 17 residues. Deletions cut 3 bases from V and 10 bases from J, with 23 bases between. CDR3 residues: CASSDTAQRPGGSPLHF. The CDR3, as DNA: TGTGCCAGCAGCGATACTGCACAGCGCCCCGGGGGGTCACCCCTCCACTTT.

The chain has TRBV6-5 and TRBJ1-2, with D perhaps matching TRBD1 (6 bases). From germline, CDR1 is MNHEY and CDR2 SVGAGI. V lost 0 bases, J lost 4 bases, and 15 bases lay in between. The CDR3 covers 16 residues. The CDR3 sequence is CASSYSSARGFYGYTF. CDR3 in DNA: TGTGCCAGCAGTTACTCGTCGGCCAGGGGTTTCTATGGCTACACCTTC.

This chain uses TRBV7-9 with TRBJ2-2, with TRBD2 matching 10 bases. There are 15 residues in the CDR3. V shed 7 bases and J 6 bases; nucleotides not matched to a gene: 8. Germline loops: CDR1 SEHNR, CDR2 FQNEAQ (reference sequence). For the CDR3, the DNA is TGTGCCAGCAAACCAGCGGGGGGGATTTCCGGGGAGCTGTTTTTT. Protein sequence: CASKPAGGISGELFF.

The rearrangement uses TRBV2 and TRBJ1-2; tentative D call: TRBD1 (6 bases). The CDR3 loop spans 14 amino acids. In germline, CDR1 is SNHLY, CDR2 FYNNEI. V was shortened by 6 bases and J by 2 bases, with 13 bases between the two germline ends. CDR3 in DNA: TGTGCCAGCAGACCCACAGGGTTAAACTATGGCTACACCTTC. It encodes CASRPTGLNYGYTF. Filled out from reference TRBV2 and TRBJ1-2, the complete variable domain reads EPEVTQTPSHQVTQMGQEVILRCVPISNHLYFYWYRQILGQKVEFLVSFYNNEISEKSEIFDDQFSVERPDGSNFTLKIRSTKLEDSAMYFCASRPTGLNYGYTFGSGTRLTVV.

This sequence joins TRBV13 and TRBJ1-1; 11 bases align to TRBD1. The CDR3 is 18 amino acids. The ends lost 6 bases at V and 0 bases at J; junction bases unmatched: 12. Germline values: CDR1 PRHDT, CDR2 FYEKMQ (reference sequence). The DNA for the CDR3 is TGTGCCAGCAGTTATATGGACAGGGGGCGGCCAATGAACACTGAAGCTTTCTTT. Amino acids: CASSYMDRGRPMNTEAFF.

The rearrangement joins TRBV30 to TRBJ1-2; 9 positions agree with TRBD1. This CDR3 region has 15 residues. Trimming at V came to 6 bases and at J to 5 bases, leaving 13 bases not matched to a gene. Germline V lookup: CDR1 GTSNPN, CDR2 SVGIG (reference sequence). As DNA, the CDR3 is TGTGCCTGCCCAGGGGACAGGGCCATTTCTTATGGCTACACCTTC. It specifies CACPGDRAISYGYTF.

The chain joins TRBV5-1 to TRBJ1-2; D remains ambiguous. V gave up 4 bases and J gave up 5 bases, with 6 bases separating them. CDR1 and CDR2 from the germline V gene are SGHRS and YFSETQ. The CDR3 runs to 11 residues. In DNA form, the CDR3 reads TGCGCCAGCAGCAGCCGTTATGGCTACACCTTC. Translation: CASSSRYGYTF.

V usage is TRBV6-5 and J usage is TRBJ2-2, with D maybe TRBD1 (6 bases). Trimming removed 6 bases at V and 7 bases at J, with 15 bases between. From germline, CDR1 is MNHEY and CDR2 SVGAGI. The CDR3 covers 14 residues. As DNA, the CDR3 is TGTGCCAGCAGGTACAGGGCCGCGGACGGGGAGCTGTTTTTT. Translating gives CASRYRAADGELFF.

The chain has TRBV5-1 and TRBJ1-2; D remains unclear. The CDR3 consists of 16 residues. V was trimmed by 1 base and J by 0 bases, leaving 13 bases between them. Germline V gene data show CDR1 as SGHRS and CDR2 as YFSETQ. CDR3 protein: CASSLSSALTNYGYTF. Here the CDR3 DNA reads TGCGCCAGCAGCTTGAGTTCAGCACTGACTAACTATGGCTACACCTTC.